Described below is a single T cell receptor beta chain sequence and its context. Its antigen remains unidentified. The PCR ran on 60 Vbeta and 13 Jbeta primers. TCRdb's table, derived via immunoSEQ multiplex PCR, lists solely in-frame clones and lacks some. This sample carries 170,000 or so clones, over 65% of them seen once, and the ten largest clones take 1.4% to 1.5%. This record belongs to a study of cytomegalovirus exposure and HLA in healthy donors. About the research overall: The roughly 100 million unique TCR beta sequences, from about 180 million T cells, were found by an earlier analysis. Notes on the study in general: In a later analysis, at a false discovery rate of 0.05, some 17,000 TCR beta sequences were associated with HLA alleles. Per published accounts, TCR beta sequences correctly predicted the HLA-A and HLA-B alleles of most subjects.

What was sequenced was PBMCs. This receptor was taken from a woman in her 30s in good health and CMV-seropositive.

CDR3 sequence (DNA): TGTGCCAGCAGTCTGGACAGGCCAGCGACCGGGGAGCTGTTTTTT. Amino acids: CASSLDRPATGELFF. The V and J genes are TRBV6-1 and TRBJ2-2; 7 bases are shared with TRBD1. The V and J ends lost 5 bases and 5 bases, in that order; junction bases with no gene match: 8. Germline V gene data show CDR1 as MNHNS and CDR2 as SASEGT. The length of the CDR3 is 15 residues.